These 16 T cell receptor beta chains originate from one sample sequenced in a study of blood T cells in healthy people across ages. A second about 6 to 11 cycle PCR used barcoded and J-beta primers. TCRdb re-analysed the 5' RACE reads in MiXCR, keeping a single row per CDR3 protein. The sample lists roughly 680,000 distinct CDR3 sequences; roughly half were seen once. Sequencing was carried out using blood. These receptors were collected from a woman aged 80 or over in good health.

Notes on this clonotype: One end of the junction fails to match germline, which may point to a read error. The CDR3 nucleotides are TGCGCCAGCAGAGGGCAAGAGACCAAGTACTTC. This translates into CASRGQETKYF. The chain carries TRBV23-1 and TRBJ2-5; D unclear. TRBV23-1 is an open reading frame, and its role is uncertain. This CDR3 contains 11 residues.

This clonotype was seen ten or more times. The chain employs TRBV24-1 and TRBJ2-1; tentatively, D is TRBD2 (5 bases). The CDR3 length is 17 residues. The V gene's germline CDR1 is KGHDR and CDR2 SFDVKD. V was shortened by 4 bases and J by 5 bases, with 20 bases between the two germline ends. CDR3 DNA sequence: TGTGCCACCAGTGACACGGACGCGGGTTCCCCGAACAATGAGCAGTTCTTC. Translated, it gives CATSDTDAGSPNNEQFF.

This clonotype has just a few counts. This chain joins TRBV28 and TRBJ1-1; 8 bases align to TRBD1. V was pared by 7 bases and J by 9 bases, with 10 bases of the junction left unmatched. Germline assignment: CDR1 MDHEN and CDR2 SYDVKM. CDR3 length: 13 residues. The CDR3 spells CASIDPGQGKAFF. In DNA, the CDR3 is TGTGCCAGCATCGACCCCGGACAGGGCAAAGCTTTCTTT.

The rearrangement joins TRBV7-9 to TRBJ2-4, with D maybe TRBD1 (6 bases). The germline CDR1 and CDR2 sequences are SEHNR and FQNEAQ (reference sequence). The length of the CDR3 is 15 residues. Trimming removed 1 base at V and 1 base at J, with 8 bases between. This CDR3 reads CASSLDQGAKNIQYF. The CDR3 DNA reads as TGTGCCAGCAGCTTAGATCAGGGGGCCAAAAACATTCAGTACTTC.

This clonotype was found a few times. The chain couples TRBV5-1 to TRBJ1-2; D might be TRBD1 (5 bases). Germline V gives CDR1 SGHRS, CDR2 YFSETQ. The CDR3 extends over 15 amino acids. Trimming removed 3 bases from V and 4 bases from J, with 16 bases in between. CDR3 DNA: TGCGCCAGCAGCTCAGGTTCGGGGACTAGCTATGGCTACACCTTC. Its protein product is CASSSGSGTSYGYTF. The full variable domain, with the rest looked up from reference TRBV5-1 and TRBJ1-2, is KAGVTQTPRYLIKTRGQQVTLSCSPISGHRSVSWYQQTPGQGLQFLFEYFSETQRNKGNFPGRFSGRQFSNSRSEMNVSTLELGDSALYLCASSSGSGTSYGYTFGSGTRLTVV.

This clonotype occurred a few times. CDR3 sequence: CASSLWVAGNTGELFF. CDR3 sequence (DNA): TGTGCCAGCAGTTTATGGGTAGCGGGAAACACCGGGGAGCTGTTTTTT. The chain couples TRBV27 to TRBJ2-2; TRBD2 matches 8 bases. CDR1 MNHEY and CDR2 SMNVEV come from the germline V gene (reference sequence). This CDR3 is 16 amino acids long. With V trimmed by 1 base and J by 2 bases, 3 bases remained unmatched.

To note about this clonotype: A read error is possible here, since a much larger clone lies one base away. This chain joins TRBV20-1 and TRBJ2-1; 8 nucleotides match TRBD2. The J call is uncertain, as TRBJ2-7 better fits the DNA end. The germline V gene has CDR1 DFQATT and CDR2 SNEGSKA (reference sequence). The CDR3 is 13 amino acids. The DNA of the CDR3 is TGCAGTGCTAGACGGACTAGCTACAATGAGCAGTACTTC. Amino acid sequence: CSARRTSYNEQYF.

This rearrangement joins TRBV20-1 to TRBJ1-5; perhaps TRBD1 as D (6 bases). Germline CDR1 DFQATT, CDR2 SNEGSKA (reference sequence). This CDR3 is 13 amino acids long. Trimming shortened V by 6 bases and J by 3 bases, and 12 bases separated the two germline ends. CDR3 sequence: CSARTADNQPQHF. The CDR3 DNA follows: TGCAGTGCCCGGACAGCGGACAATCAGCCCCAGCATTTT.

The rearrangement joins TRBV6-5 to TRBJ1-1, with no clear D. Germline CDR1 and CDR2: MNHEY and SVGAGI. The CDR3 spans 14 residues. The V end lost 5 bases, the J end lost 1 base, and 11 bases lay between the germline ends. The CDR3 is CASSRTRQNTEAFF. The CDR3 region has the DNA TGTGCCAGCAGTAGGACTCGGCAGAACACTGAAGCTTTCTTT.

This clonotype was recorded many times. This sequence joins TRBV11-3 and TRBJ2-1; 8 bases map to TRBD2. The germline gives CDR1 SGHNT, CDR2 YENEEA. V gave up 2 bases and J gave up 5 bases; unmatched junction bases: 11. The CDR3 has 17 amino acids. The CDR3 region has the DNA TGTGCCAGCAGCTTATCCCGTAGTAGCGGGATCGACAATGAGCAGTTCTTC. It codes for CASSLSRSSGIDNEQFF.

The V call is TRBV20-1, the J call TRBJ2-7; D assignment may be TRBD1 or TRBD2 (6 bases each). Germline loops: CDR1 DFQATT, CDR2 SNEGSKA (reference sequence). Deletions cut 2 bases from V and 4 bases from J, with 15 bases between. The CDR3 loop spans 14 amino acids. In nucleotides, the CDR3 is TGCAGTGCTAGACCTCCGGAAGGGGGGTACGAGCAGTACTTC. Translation gives CSARPPEGGYEQYF.

As DNA, the CDR3 is TGTGCCAGCAGCTTATTTCCGGGACAGGCACCCTACGAGCAGTACTTC. Amino acid sequence: CASSLFPGQAPYEQYF. The rearrangement uses TRBV7-2 and TRBJ2-7; the match to TRBD1 covers 8 bases. Trimming took 2 bases from V and 2 from J; bases not matched to a gene: 8. CDR1 and CDR2 (germline): SGHTA, FQGNSA. This CDR3 is 16 amino acids long. Full variable domain (outside the CDR3, taken from reference TRBV7-2 and TRBJ2-7): GAGVSQSPSNKVTEKGKDVELRCDPISGHTALYWYRQSLGQGLEFLIYFQGNSAPDKSGLPSDRFSAERTGGSVSTLTIQRTQQEDSAVYLCASSLFPGQAPYEQYFGPGTRLTVT.

The chain combines TRBV28 with TRBJ1-4; perhaps TRBD1 as D (5 bases). Trimming cost V 6 bases and J 11 bases, with 13 bases left between them. There are 12 residues in the CDR3. Germline V gene data show CDR1 as MDHEN and CDR2 as SYDVKM. CDR3 nucleotides: TGTGCCAGCAGATGGAGGGGCGGGAAACTGTTTTTT. Its protein is CASRWRGGKLFF.

Details on this clonotype: With a much larger clone just one base away, this may be a read error. This chain connects TRBV6-2 or TRBV6-3 to TRBJ1-2, with 10 positions matching TRBD1. The CDR3 is 14 residues long. Germline CDR1 MNHEY, CDR2 SVGEGT. V was clipped by 6 bases and J by 2 bases; unmatched bases: 3. Written as DNA, the CDR3 is TGTGCCAGCAGACAGACAGGGGGCAACTATGGCTACACCTTC. Translated: CASRQTGGNYGYTF.

Concerning this clonotype: A much larger clone differs from this one at a single base, so this may be a read error. V is TRBV20-1 and J is TRBJ2-5; unclear D gene. With 2 bases removed from V and 11 bases from J, the gap between germline ends came to 18 bases. The CDR3 contains 13 residues. From germline, CDR1 is DFQATT and CDR2 SNEGSKA (reference sequence). This CDR3 reads CSARRHSYNEQYF. The CDR3 DNA is TGCAGTGCTAGAAGGCACTCCTACAATGAGCAGTACTTC.

This clonotype has a handful of counts. Possible read error: a much larger clone is one base away. The chain recombines TRBV30 with TRBJ2-7; the D is unclear. CDR3 size: 11 residues. Germline V gene data show CDR1 as GTSNPN and CDR2 as SVGIG (reference sequence). Trimming took off 1 base at V and 7 bases at J, with 8 bases between the two ends. The CDR3 loop is CAWSEYNEQYF. Here the CDR3 DNA reads TGTGCCTGGAGTGAGTACAATGAGCAGTACTTC.